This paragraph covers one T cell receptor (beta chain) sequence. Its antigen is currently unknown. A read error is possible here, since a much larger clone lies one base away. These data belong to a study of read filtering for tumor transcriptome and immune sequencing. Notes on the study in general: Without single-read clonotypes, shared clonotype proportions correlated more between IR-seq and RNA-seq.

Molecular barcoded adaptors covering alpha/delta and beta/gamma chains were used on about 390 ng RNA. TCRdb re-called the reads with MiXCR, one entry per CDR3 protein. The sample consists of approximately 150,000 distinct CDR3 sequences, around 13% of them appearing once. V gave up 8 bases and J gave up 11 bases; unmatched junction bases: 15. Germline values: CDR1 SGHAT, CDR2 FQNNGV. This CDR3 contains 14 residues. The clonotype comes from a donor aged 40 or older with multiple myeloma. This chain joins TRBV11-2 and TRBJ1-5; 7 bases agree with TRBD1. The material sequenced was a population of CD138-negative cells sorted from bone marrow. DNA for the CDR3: TGTGCCAGCTGCTCATGGGCCCCAGGGGGGACCCAGCATTTT. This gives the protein CASCSWAPGGTQHF. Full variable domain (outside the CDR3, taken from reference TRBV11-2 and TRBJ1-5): EAGVAQSPRYKIIEKRQSVAFWCNPISGHATLYWYQQILGQGPKLLIQFQNNGVVDDSQLPKDRFSAERLKGVDSTLKIQPAKLEDSAVYLCASCSWAPGGTQHFGDGTRLSIL.